This section outlines one T cell receptor (beta chain) sequence together with its context. The CDR3 extends over 13 amino acids. V dropped 2 bases and J dropped 2 bases, with 9 bases sitting between them. CDR1 and CDR2 from the germline V gene are GTSNPN and SVGIG (reference sequence). The data were taken from a study of control samples from healthy donors and cancer patients. Sequencing was performed with immunoSEQ multiplex PCR; in TCRdb, only in-frame clones are kept and a portion is missing. The sample contains roughly 100,000 clones, 75% to 90% of which appear only once. Sequenced sample: PBMCs. The chain links TRBV30 to TRBJ1-2; D not certain. The clonotype originates from a man aged 55 to 70 with lung cancer. CDR3 nucleotides: TGTGCCTGGAGTTCCCAAGGGAACTATGGCTACACCTTC. This gives the protein CAWSSQGNYGYTF.